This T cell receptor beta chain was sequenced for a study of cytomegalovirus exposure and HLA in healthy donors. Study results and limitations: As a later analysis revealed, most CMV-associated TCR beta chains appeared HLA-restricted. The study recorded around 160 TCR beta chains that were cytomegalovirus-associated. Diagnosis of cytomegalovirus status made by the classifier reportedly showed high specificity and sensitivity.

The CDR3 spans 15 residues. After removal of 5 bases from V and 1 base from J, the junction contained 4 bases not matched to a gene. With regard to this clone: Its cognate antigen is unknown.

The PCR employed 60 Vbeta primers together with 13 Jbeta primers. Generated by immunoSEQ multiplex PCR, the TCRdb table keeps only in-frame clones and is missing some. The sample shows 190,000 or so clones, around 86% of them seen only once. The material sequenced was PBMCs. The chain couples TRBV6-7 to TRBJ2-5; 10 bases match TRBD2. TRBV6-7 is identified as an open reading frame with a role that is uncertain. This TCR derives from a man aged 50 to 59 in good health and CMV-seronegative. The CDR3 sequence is CASSHGLAVQETQYF. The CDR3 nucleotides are TGTGCCAGCAGTCACGGACTAGCGGTCCAAGAGACCCAGTACTTC.